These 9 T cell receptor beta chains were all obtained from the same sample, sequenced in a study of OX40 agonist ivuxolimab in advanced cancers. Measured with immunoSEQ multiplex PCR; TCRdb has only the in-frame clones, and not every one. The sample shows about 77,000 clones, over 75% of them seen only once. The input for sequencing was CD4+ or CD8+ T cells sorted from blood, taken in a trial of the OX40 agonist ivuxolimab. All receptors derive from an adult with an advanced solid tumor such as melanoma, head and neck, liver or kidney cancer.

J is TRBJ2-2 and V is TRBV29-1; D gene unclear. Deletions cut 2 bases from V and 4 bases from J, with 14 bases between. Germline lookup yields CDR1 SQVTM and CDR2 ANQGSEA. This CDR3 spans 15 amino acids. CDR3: CSVEKTGPGTGELFF. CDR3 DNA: TGCAGCGTTGAAAAAACCGGGCCGGGCACCGGGGAGCTGTTTTTT.

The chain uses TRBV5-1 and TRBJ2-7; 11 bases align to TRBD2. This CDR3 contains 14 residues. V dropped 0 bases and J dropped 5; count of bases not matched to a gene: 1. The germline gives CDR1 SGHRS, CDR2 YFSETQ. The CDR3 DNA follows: TGCGCCAGCAGCTTGGATAGCGGGAGGGACGAGCAGTACTTC. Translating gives CASSLDSGRDEQYF.

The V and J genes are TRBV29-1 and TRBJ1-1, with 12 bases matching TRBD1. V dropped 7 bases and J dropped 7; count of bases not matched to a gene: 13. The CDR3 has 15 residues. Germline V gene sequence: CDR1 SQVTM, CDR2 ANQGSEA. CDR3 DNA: TGCAGCGGTCAACGACCGGGACAGGGGGCTGGTGAAGCTTTCTTT. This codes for CSGQRPGQGAGEAFF. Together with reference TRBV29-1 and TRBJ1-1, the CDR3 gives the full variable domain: SAVISQKPSRDICQRGTSLTIQCQVDSQVTMMFWYRQQPGQSLTLIATANQGSEATYESGFVIDKFPISRPNLTFSTLTVSNMSPEDSSIYLCSGQRPGQGAGEAFFGQGTRLTVV.

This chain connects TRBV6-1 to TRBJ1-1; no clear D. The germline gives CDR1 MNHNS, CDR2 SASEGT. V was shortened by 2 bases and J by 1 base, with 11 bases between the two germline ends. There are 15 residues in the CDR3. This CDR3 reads CASSEQPFGNTEAFF. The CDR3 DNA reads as TGTGCCAGCAGTGAACAACCCTTCGGGAACACTGAAGCTTTCTTT.

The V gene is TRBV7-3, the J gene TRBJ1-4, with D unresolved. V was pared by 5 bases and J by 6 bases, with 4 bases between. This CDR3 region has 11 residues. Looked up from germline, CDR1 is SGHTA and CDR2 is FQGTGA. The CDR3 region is CASSADEKLFF. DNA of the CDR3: TGTGCCAGCAGCGCAGATGAAAAACTGTTTTTT.

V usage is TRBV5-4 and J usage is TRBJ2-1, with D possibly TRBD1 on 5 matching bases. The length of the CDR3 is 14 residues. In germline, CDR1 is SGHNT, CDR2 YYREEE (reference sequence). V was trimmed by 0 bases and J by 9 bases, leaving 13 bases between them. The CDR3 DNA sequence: TGTGCCAGCAGCTTGGTATCGACAGAAGGTGAGCAGTTCTTC. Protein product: CASSLVSTEGEQFF.

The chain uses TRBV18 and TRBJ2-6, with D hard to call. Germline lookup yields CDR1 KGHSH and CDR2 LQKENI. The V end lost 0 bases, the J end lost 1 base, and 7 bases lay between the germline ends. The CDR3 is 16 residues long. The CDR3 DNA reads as TGTGCCAGCTCACCACCGCTGGGTTCTGGGGCCAACGTCCTGACTTTC. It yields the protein CASSPPLGSGANVLTF.

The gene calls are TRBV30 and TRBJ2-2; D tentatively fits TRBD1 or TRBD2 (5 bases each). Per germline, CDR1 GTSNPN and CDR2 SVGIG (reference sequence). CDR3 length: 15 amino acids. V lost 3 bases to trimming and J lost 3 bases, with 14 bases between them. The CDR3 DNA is TGTGCCTGGAGCTATTCCGGGACCTACACCGGGGAGCTGTTTTTT. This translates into CAWSYSGTYTGELFF.

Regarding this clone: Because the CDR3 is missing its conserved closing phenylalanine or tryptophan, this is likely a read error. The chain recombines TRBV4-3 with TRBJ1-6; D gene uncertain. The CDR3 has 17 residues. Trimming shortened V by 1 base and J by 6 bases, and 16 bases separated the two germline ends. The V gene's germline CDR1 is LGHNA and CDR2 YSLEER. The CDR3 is CASSQVIAKGLNSPLHL. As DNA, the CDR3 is TGCGCCAGCAGCCAAGTAATCGCGAAGGGCCTTAATTCACCCCTCCACCTT.